This T cell receptor beta chain was recovered during a study of blood T cell repertoires in COVID-19. Study background: Samples taken during acute and convalescent COVID-19 were collected in the United States, Italy and Spain.

Assay: immunoSEQ multiplex PCR; the TCRdb copy retains only in-frame clones and omits some. The sample shows around 180,000 clones, over 75% of them seen only once. This clone was observed many times. This CDR3 is built from 14 residues. Trimming cost V 6 bases and J 5 bases, with 13 bases left between them. CDR1 and CDR2 from the germline V gene are MDHEN and SYDVKM. The chain uses TRBV28 and TRBJ1-4, with D possibly being TRBD1 (6 bases). The TCR originated in a human donor with active or convalescent COVID-19. The donor label of this sample is uncertain. The sequencing input was peripheral blood. The DNA of the CDR3 is TGTGCCAGCAGCGCGTTACAGGGAAATGAAAAACTGTTTTTT. Protein: CASSALQGNEKLFF.